The text below deals with one T cell receptor (beta chain). Its recognized antigen is unknown. Within one base of it there is no much larger clone, and no base qualities were kept. From a lookup of the germline V gene, CDR1 and CDR2 are SGHAT and FQNNGV. V loses 5 bases of germline sequence and J loses 4 bases, and the interval between the two ends is 14 bases. The CDR3, from cysteine to phenylalanine, totals 14 residues. The DNA shown is the 42-base CDR3, in frame from base 1. The data derive from a study of T cell responses to AZD1222 COVID-19 vaccine (dated by TCRdb to the early 2020s). Regarding the study in general: AZD1222 recipients whose second dose came at about 4 weeks and those whose second dose came at about 12 weeks were combined into one group, since spike-specific TCR depth and breadth did not differ between the two schedules. TCR sequencing was performed for about 250 trial participants, of whom about 200 were given two doses of AZD1222 and some 26 were given two doses of MenACWY control vaccine. Enrollment into the trials was organized by age into subgroups of 18-55, 56-69 and 70-plus years, and those subgroups contained about 150, 27 and 61 TCR-sequenced participants, respectively. Broader findings and caveats from the paper: Vaccine-associated CD4 TCRs spanned the whole spike protein, with dominant responses in regions 160-218 and 743-854. Because no day 14 peak-response samples were available, repertoires were characterized only after the peak T cell response. After two AZD1222 doses, both the breadth and the depth of spike-specific TCRs were significantly higher than at day 0 and than in MenACWY recipients. Reportedly, almost half of the unique spike-specific TCRs recognized epitopes lying outside the regions that are mutated in the B.1.351 and B.1.1.7 variants. Conclusions about previously exposed vaccinees are limited, since just five or six AZD1222 recipients were seropositive for SARS-CoV-2 at baseline. Participants were mostly white British and included more females than males, and it was suggested by the authors that clonal diversity may have been underestimated. The 56-69-year group was small, and its depth increase did not reach significance, likely because of low power.

In the paper's terms, the time point label means: baseline before first vaccination. Vaccinee samples came from UK trials COV001 and COV002, including a single-blind randomized controlled phase 2/3 trial of AZD1222 (ChAdOx1 nCoV-19) in healthy adults. For TCRbeta chain sequencing, PBMC samples were collected from trial participants at day 0 and at day 28 after the second dose. The CDR3 regions of human TCRbeta chains were analyzed by immunosequencing. From the authors' description of their analysis: Repertoire TCRs were matched against a reference library of SARS-CoV-2-specific TCRs generated with the MIRA antigen-specificity platform. Breadth was defined as the fraction of unique TCRs that were SARS-CoV-2-associated. Depth was defined as the fraction of total T cells that were SARS-CoV-2-associated. Each spike-specific TCR was assigned to its reactive spike region and to a CD4 or CD8 class using the MIRA data. Log10-transformed breadth and depth values were compared by one-way ANOVA with Sidak's multiple comparisons tests. TCRdb mirrors the immuneACCESS table, restricted to in-frame sequences. Some clones are absent from its copies; in checked studies, under half trace to an unresolved V gene, and the reason for the others is unknown. D and trimming were read from the DNA, whereas the V and J calls and clone size are those reported in that table. For this sample the table gives roughly 55,000 clones, of which roughly nine tenths were detected only once. Clones ranked in the top ten supply over 3.5% of the sample.

The chain joins TRBV11-2 to TRBJ1-1, and possibly TRBD1, on 5 matching bases. Sequences were derived from peripheral blood, sampled on day 0 of AZD1222 vaccination. The TCR comes from an adult in good health. For the CDR3, the sequence is CASSTVGVGTEAFF. In nucleotides, the sequence is TGTGCCAGCAGCACGGTAGGGGTAGGCACTGAAGCTTTCTTT.